This entry features one T cell receptor (beta chain) sequence. Its specificity is unknown. Unstimulated Tregs (CD4+CD25+CD127-) and CD4+CD25- non-Tregs were sorted from PBMCs. These data are taken from a study of Tregs in tolerant kidney transplant recipients. General study results and limits: The small number of patients limits these findings pending further validation. Tregs expanded with activated donor B cells seemed most donor-specific.

V lost 6 bases to trimming and J lost 0 bases, with 11 bases between them. This CDR3 spans 13 amino acids. The germline V gene encodes CDR1 SQVTM and CDR2 ANQGSEA. Profiling relied on immunoSEQ multiplex PCR, and the TCRdb table lists in-frame clones only, not all of them. Among roughly 250,000 clones, roughly 80% were seen once, and the ten largest hold approximately 0.69%. This sequence was found in a human donor in good health. This chain connects TRBV29-1 to TRBJ1-1, with a weak D call TRBD1 (6 bases). The sequencing sample was made of CD4+ T cells from blood. This CDR3 is CSVRGQLNTEAFF. The CDR3 DNA sequence: TGCAGCGTGAGAGGACAGCTGAACACTGAAGCTTTCTTT.